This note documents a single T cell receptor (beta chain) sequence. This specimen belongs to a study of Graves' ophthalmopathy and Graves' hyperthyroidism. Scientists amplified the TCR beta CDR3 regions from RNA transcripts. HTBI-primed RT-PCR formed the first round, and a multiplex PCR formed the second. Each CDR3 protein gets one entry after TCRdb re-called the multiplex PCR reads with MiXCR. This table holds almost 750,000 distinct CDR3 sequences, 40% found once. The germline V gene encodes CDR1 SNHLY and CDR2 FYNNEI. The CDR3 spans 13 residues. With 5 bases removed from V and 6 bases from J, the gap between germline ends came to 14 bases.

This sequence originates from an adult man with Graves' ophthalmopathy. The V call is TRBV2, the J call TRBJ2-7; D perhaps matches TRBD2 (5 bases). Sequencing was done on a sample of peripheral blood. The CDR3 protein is CASSFTGVREQYF. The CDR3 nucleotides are TGTGCCAGCAGTTTTACCGGGGTACGCGAGCAGTACTTC.